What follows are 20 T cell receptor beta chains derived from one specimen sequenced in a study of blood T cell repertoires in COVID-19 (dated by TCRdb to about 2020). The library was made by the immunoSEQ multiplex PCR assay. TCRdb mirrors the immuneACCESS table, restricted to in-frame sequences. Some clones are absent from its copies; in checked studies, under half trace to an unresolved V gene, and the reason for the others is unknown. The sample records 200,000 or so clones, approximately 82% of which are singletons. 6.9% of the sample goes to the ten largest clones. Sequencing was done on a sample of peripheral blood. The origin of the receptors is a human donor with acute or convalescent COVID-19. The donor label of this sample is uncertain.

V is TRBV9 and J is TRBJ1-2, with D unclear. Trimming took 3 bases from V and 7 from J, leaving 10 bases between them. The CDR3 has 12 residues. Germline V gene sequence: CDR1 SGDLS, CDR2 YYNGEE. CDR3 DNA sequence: TGTGCCAGCAGCGAGTCAGGAACTGGCTACACCTTC. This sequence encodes CASSESGTGYTF.

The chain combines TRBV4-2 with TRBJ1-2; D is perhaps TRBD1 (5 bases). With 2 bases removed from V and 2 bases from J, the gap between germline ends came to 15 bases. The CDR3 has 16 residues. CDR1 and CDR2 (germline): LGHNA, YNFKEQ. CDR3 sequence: CASSQRGGERNYGYTF. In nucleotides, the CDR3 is TGTGCCAGCAGCCAAAGGGGCGGGGAACGGAACTATGGCTACACCTTC.

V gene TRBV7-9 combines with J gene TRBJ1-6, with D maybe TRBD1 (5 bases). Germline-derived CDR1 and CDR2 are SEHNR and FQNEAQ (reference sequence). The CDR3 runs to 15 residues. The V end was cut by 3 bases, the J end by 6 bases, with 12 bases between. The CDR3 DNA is TGTGCCAGCAGCTTGCAGGGACTGAGTAATTCACCCCTCCACTTT. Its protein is CASSLQGLSNSPLHF.

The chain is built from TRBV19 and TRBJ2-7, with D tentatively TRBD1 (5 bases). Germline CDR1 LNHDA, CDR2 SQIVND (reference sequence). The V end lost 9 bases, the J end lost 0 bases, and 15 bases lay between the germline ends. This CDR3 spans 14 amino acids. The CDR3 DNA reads TGTGCCAGCCGTGGGGCTACCGACTCCTACGAGCAGTACTTC. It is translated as CASRGATDSYEQYF.

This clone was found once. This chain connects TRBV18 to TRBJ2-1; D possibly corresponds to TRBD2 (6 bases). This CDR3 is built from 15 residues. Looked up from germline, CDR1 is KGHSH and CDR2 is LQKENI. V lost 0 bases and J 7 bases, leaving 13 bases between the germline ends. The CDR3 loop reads CASSPPGTSRNEQFF. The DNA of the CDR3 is TGTGCCAGCTCACCACCAGGTACTAGCAGGAATGAGCAGTTCTTC. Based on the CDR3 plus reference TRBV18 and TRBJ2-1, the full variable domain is NAGVMQNPRHLVRRRGQEARLRCSPMKGHSHVYWYRQLPEEGLKFMVYLQKENIIDESGMPKERFSAEFPKEGPSILRIQQVVRGDSAAYFCASSPPGTSRNEQFFGPGTRLTVL.

The CDR3 here is CAWSVRRTGDSPLHF. The DNA of the CDR3 is TGTGCCTGGAGTGTACGCCGGACAGGGGATTCACCCCTCCACTTT. This chain connects TRBV30 to TRBJ1-6, with 9 bases aligning to TRBD1. V shed 0 bases, J shed 8 bases, and the junction held 5 bases outside the gene matches. Germline lookup yields CDR1 GTSNPN and CDR2 SVGIG (reference sequence). The CDR3 is 15 residues long.

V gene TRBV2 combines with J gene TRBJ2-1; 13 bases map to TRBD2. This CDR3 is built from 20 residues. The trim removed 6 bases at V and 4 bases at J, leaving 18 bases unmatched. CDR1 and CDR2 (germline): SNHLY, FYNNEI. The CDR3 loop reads CASRATGTSGTTAPYNEQFF. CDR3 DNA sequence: TGTGCCAGCAGAGCTACCGGGACTAGCGGGACCACGGCGCCTTACAATGAGCAGTTCTTC.

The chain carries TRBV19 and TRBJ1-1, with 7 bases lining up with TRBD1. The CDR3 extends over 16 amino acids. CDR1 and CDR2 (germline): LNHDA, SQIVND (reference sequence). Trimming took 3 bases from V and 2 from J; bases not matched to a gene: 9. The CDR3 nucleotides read TGTGCCAGTAGTATCCCCGACAGGGTGGGTAACACTGAAGCTTTCTTT. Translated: CASSIPDRVGNTEAFF.

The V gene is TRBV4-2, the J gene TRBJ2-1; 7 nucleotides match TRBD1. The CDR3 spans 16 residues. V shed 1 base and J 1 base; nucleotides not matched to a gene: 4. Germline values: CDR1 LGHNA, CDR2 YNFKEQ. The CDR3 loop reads CASSQGDRGSYNEQFF. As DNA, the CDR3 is TGTGCCAGCAGCCAAGGGGACAGAGGTTCCTACAATGAGCAGTTCTTC.

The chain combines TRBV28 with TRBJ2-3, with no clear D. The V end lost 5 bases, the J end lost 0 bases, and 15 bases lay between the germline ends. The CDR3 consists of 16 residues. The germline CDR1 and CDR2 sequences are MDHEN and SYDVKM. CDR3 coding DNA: TGTGCCAGCAGTCTTCCCCCTCAGGCTAGCACAGATACGCAGTATTTT. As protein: CASSLPPQASTDTQYF.

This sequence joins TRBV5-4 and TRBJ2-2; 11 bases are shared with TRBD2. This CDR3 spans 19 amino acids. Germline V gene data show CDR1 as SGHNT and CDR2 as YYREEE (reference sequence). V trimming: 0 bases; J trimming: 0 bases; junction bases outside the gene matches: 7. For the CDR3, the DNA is TGTGCCAGCAGCTTGGGACTAGCGGGGTTCTATTCGAACACCGGGGAGCTGTTTTTT. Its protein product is CASSLGLAGFYSNTGELFF.

The CDR3 protein is CASSQEGTGTQETQYF. CDR3 DNA sequence: TGTGCCAGCAGCCAAGAGGGTACAGGGACGCAAGAGACCCAGTACTTC. The V and J genes are TRBV3-1 (or the pseudogene TRBV3-2) and TRBJ2-5; possible D gene TRBD1, 6 bases. V lost 0 bases and J lost 2, with 13 bases in between. From germline, CDR1 is LGHDT and CDR2 YNNKEL (reference sequence). CDR3 size: 16 residues.

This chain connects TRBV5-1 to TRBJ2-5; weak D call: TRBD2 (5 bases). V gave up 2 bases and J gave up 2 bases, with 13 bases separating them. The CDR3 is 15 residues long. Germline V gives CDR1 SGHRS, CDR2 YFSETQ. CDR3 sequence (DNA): TGCGCCAGCAGCTTAGGCGGGCAGGCGCAAGAGACCCAGTACTTC. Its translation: CASSLGGQAQETQYF.

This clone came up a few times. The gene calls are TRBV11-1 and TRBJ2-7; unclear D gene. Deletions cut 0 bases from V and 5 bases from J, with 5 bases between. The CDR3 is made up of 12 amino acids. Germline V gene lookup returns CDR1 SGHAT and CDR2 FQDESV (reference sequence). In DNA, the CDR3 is TGTGCCAGCAGCTTAGCCCCTAACGAGCAGTACTTC. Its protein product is CASSLAPNEQYF.

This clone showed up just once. DNA for the CDR3: TGTGCCAGCAGTTACGTGACGACAGGGAACACTGAAGCTTTCTTT. Amino acid sequence: CASSYVTTGNTEAFF. This chain joins TRBV6-5 and TRBJ1-1; D possibly corresponds to TRBD1 (6 bases). The CDR3 totals 15 residues. The V end was cut by 2 bases, the J end by 1 base, with 11 bases between. Per germline, CDR1 MNHEY and CDR2 SVGAGI.

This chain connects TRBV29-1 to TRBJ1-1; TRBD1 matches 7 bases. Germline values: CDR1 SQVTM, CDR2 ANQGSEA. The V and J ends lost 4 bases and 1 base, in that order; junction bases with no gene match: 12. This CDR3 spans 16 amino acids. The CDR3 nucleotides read TGCAGCGTTGTTCGCAGACAGGGTGGTTCGAACACTGAAGCTTTCTTT. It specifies CSVVRRQGGSNTEAFF.

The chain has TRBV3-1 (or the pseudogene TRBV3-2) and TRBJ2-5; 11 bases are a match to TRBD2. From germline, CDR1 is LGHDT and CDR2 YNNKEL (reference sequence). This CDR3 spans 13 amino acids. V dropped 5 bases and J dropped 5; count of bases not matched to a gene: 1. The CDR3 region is CASSIAGGETQYF. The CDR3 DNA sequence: TGTGCCAGCAGCATAGCGGGAGGGGAGACCCAGTACTTC.

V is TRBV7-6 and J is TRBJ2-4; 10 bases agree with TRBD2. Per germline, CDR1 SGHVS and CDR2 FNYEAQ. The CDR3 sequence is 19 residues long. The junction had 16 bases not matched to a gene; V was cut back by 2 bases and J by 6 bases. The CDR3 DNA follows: TGTGCCAGCAGCTTAAAGGATTCGGCTAGCGGGAGCATCAGAAACATTCAGTACTTC. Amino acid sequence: CASSLKDSASGSIRNIQYF.

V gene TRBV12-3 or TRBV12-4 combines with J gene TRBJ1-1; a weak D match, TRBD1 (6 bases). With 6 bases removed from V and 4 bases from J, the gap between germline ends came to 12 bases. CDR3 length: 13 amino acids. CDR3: CASRTTGSTEAFF. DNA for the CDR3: TGTGCCAGCAGAACGACAGGATCCACTGAAGCTTTCTTT.

CDR3 nucleotide sequence: TGTGCCAGCAGCTTAGCGGACAGGGGAGATCAGCCCCAGCATTTT. It translates to CASSLADRGDQPQHF. The chain has TRBV7-2 and TRBJ1-5, with 9 bases lining up with TRBD1. The CDR3 totals 15 residues. Looked up from germline, CDR1 is SGHTA and CDR2 is FQGNSA. Trimming at V came to 0 bases and at J to 5 bases, leaving 2 bases not matched to a gene.